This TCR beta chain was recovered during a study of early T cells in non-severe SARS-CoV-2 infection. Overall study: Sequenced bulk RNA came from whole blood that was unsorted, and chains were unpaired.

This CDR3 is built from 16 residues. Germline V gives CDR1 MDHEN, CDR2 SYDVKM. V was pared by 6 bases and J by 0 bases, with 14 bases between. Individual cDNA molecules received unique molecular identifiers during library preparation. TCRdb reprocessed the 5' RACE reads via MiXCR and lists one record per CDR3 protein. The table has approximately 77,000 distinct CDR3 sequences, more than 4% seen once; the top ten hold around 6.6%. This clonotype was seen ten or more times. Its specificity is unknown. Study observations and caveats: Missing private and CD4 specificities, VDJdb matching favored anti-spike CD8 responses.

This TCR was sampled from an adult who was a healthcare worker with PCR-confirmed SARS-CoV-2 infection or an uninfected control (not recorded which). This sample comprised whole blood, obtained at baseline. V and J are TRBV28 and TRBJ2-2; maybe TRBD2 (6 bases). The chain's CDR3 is CASSGRTIPNTGELFF. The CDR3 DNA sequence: TGTGCCAGCAGCGGCAGGACTATCCCGAACACCGGGGAGCTGTTTTTT.